Reported below is one T cell receptor beta chain. Its target is unknown. The time point: 20-29 weeks after completion of therapy. Trimming shortened V by 5 bases and J by 6 bases, and 24 bases separated the two germline ends. CDR1 is PRHDT and CDR2 is FYEKMQ in the germline V gene (reference sequence). The CDR3 consists of 17 residues. Using immunoSEQ multiplex PCR, the repertoire was profiled, and TCRdb retains in-frame clones only, with some absent. This table holds around 15,000 clones, over 75% found once. The data were taken from a study of T cell therapy after organ transplantation. The input for sequencing was CD8+ T cells from blood, taken after autologous CMV-specific T cell therapy. The TCR comes from a human patient who had received a solid organ transplant and had CMV disease. Some T cells may originate from the graft donor. V is TRBV13 and J is TRBJ2-3; the D gene is possibly TRBD2 (6 bases). The CDR3 DNA is TGTGCCAGCAGCAACTCACGGTTCGGGACTGGGGTTGATACGCAGTATTTT. Its protein product is CASSNSRFGTGVDTQYF.